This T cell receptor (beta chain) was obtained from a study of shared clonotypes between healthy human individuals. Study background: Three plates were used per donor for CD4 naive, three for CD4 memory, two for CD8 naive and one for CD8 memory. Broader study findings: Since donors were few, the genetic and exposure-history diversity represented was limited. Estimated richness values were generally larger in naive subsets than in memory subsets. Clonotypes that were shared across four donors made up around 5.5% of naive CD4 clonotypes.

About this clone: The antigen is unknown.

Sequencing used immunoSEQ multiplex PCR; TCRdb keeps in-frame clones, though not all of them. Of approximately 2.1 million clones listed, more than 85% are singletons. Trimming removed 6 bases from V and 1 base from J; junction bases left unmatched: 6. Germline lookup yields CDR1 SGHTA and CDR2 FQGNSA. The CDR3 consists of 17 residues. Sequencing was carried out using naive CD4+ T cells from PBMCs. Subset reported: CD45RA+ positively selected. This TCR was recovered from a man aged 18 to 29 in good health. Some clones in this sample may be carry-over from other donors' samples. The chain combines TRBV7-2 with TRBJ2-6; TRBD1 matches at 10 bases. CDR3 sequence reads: CASRDRGKGSGANVLTF. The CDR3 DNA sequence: TGTGCCAGCAGGGACAGGGGGAAGGGTTCTGGGGCCAACGTCCTGACTTTC.